Each of the 12 T cell receptor beta chains below was sequenced from the same sample in a study of beta chain features in type 1 diabetes. Expressed TCRB transcripts were sequenced because the entire RNA isolate underwent reverse transcription. Sequencing used immunoSEQ multiplex PCR; TCRdb keeps in-frame clones, though not all of them. The data hold more than 150,000 clones, with about 12% observed a single time. Sequencing input: central memory CD4+ T cells from blood. Every receptor here comes from a woman between 18 and 29 years old in good health.

This clone has more than one count but fewer than ten. J is TRBJ2-5 and V is TRBV14; D possibly corresponds to TRBD1 (6 bases). Germline V CDR1 and CDR2: SGHDN, FVKESK. V was trimmed by 6 bases and J by 7 bases, leaving 15 bases between them. CDR3 length equals 13 residues. CDR3 coding DNA: TGTGCCAGCAGTGGGGACATCAGGGCGACCCAGTACTTC. It translates to CASSGDIRATQYF.

This clone was seen a handful of times. The chain employs TRBV7-3 and TRBJ1-1; 9 nucleotides line up with TRBD1. The CDR3 is made up of 14 amino acids. Germline V lookup: CDR1 SGHTA, CDR2 FQGTGA. The V and J ends lost 5 bases and 5 bases, in that order; junction bases with no gene match: 6. The CDR3 bases are TGTGCCAGCAGCCCAAATGGACAGGGGACTGAAGCTTTCTTT. It translates to CASSPNGQGTEAFF.

There are a few counts of this clone. The chain recombines TRBV6-1 with TRBJ2-1; TRBD2 agrees at 11 bases. The germline V gene has CDR1 MNHNS and CDR2 SASEGT. The CDR3 length is 15 residues. After removal of 7 bases from V and 7 bases from J, the junction contained 9 bases not matched to a gene. This CDR3 reads CASTLAGGPSNEQFF. The CDR3 nucleotides read TGTGCCAGCACCCTAGCGGGAGGCCCCTCGAATGAGCAGTTCTTC.

The chain couples TRBV19 to TRBJ1-2, with 7 bases lining up with TRBD1. The CDR3 has 12 residues. The germline gives CDR1 LNHDA, CDR2 SQIVND (reference sequence). V gave up 7 bases and J gave up 10 bases; unmatched junction bases: 9. The CDR3 nucleotides read TGTGCCAGTACCCTCTCCACAGGGGACTACACCTTC. Translating it yields CASTLSTGDYTF.

The rearrangement uses TRBV30 and TRBJ2-7; possible D gene TRBD2, 7 bases. V was trimmed by 4 bases and J by 2 bases, leaving 15 bases between them. Germline V gives CDR1 GTSNPN, CDR2 SVGIG (reference sequence). This CDR3 has 14 residues. In nucleotides, the CDR3 is TGTGCCTGGACTCGAGGGGGGGGCCCCTACGAGCAGTACTTC. The encoded protein is CAWTRGGGPYEQYF.

The chain joins TRBV6-6 to TRBJ2-1; D may be TRBD2 (6 bases). The CDR3 sequence is 15 residues long. V lost 0 bases, J lost 9 bases, and 15 bases lay in between. Germline CDR1 reads MNHNY; CDR2 reads SVGAGI (reference sequence). The CDR3 bases are TGTGCCAGCAGTTACTCGGGACCCGCGGGGAGTGAGCAGTTCTTC. It codes for CASSYSGPAGSEQFF.

Only a few counts were recorded for this clone. The chain couples TRBV7-8 to TRBJ1-2; 9 nucleotides agree with TRBD1. The trim removed 1 base at V and 7 bases at J, leaving 4 bases unmatched. CDR1 SGHVS and CDR2 FQNEAQ come from the germline V gene. CDR3 length: 14 residues. CDR3 DNA: TGTGCCAGCAGCTTAGAACAGGGGGCCTCTGGCTACACCTTC. Encoded protein: CASSLEQGASGYTF.

CDR3 bases: TGTGCCAGCTCCCAAACGGGGACAGCAAATTATGGCTACACCTTC. This codes for CASSQTGTANYGYTF. The chain employs TRBV18 and TRBJ1-2; 7 bases fit TRBD1. Germline loops: CDR1 KGHSH, CDR2 LQKENI. The CDR3 is 15 amino acids. V shed 6 bases and J 5 bases; nucleotides not matched to a gene: 12.

The J gene is TRBJ2-1, the V gene TRBV30; 9 positions agree with TRBD2. The J segment lost 4 bases and the V segment lost 6 bases, leaving 7 bases of the junction unmatched. CDR1 and CDR2 from the germline V gene are GTSNPN and SVGIG (reference sequence). The CDR3 has 14 amino acids. CDR3 in amino acids: CACPGSGGYNEQFF. In DNA form, the CDR3 reads TGTGCCTGCCCTGGTAGCGGGGGATACAATGAGCAGTTCTTC.

Only a few counts were recorded for this clone. The chain couples TRBV29-1 to TRBJ2-7, with 10 bases identical to TRBD2. Germline-derived CDR1 and CDR2 are SQVTM and ANQGSEA. V gave up 4 bases and J gave up 2 bases; unmatched junction bases: 5. The CDR3 runs 14 residues. The CDR3 loop reads CSVVTSGMAYEQYF. The CDR3, as DNA: TGCAGCGTTGTTACTAGCGGGATGGCCTACGAGCAGTACTTC.

A few counts support this clone. The chain couples TRBV20-1 to TRBJ1-1; D gene unclear. Germline-derived CDR1 and CDR2 are DFQATT and SNEGSKA (reference sequence). Trimming stripped 3 bases from V and 8 bases from J, with 10 bases between. CDR3 length: 11 amino acids. The CDR3 nucleotides read TGCAGTGCTAGGGCTAGCAGGGAAGCTTTCTTT. As protein: CSARASREAFF.

This clone was picked up a small number of times. This chain connects TRBV4-3 to TRBJ1-2; 7 nucleotides align to TRBD1. Looked up from germline, CDR1 is LGHNA and CDR2 is YSLEER. The CDR3 spans 15 residues. V shed 1 base, J shed 4 bases, and the junction held 6 bases outside the gene matches. The CDR3 DNA reads TGCGCCAGCAGCCAAGCAGGGACAGAGACCTATGGCTACACCTTC. Translating it yields CASSQAGTETYGYTF.